One and the same sample provided the 29 T cell receptor beta chains below, sequenced in a study of graft-versus-host responses after intestinal transplantation. No antigen has been assigned to these receptors. The protocol was immunoSEQ multiplex PCR, while the TCRdb copy is restricted to in-frame clones and leaves out a portion. The table records about 86,000 clones, around 90% of them present only once. This specimen consisted of unstimulated CD4+ T cells sorted from spleen or lymph node cells, obtained before transplant. The receptors derive from a human donor who was the organ donor for an intestinal transplant.

The CDR3 loop is CASSLQYEQFF. In DNA form, the CDR3 reads TGTGCCAGCAGCTTACAGTATGAGCAGTTCTTC. This chain connects TRBV7-2 to TRBJ2-1, with D hard to call. The V end lost 2 bases, the J end lost 8 bases, and 4 bases lay between the germline ends. CDR1 is SGHTA, CDR2 FQGNSA, per germline. CDR3 length: 11 residues.

This rearrangement joins TRBV4-2 to TRBJ2-5; perhaps TRBD2 as D (5 bases). The V gene's germline CDR1 is LGHNA and CDR2 YNFKEQ. V was cut by 0 bases and J by 5 bases, with 7 bases left in between. The CDR3 is 13 residues long. CDR3 DNA sequence: TGTGCCAGCAGCCAAGAGAGAGGGGAGACCCAGTACTTC. This sequence encodes CASSQERGETQYF.

The chain recombines TRBV28 with TRBJ2-7; 10 positions agree with TRBD2. Germline CDR1 reads MDHEN; CDR2 reads SYDVKM. This CDR3 has 15 amino acids. After removal of 6 bases from V and 0 bases from J, the junction contained 5 bases not matched to a gene. The CDR3 sequence is CASRRTSGASYEQYF. CDR3 nucleotide sequence: TGTGCCAGCAGGCGTACTAGCGGGGCCTCCTACGAGCAGTACTTC.

The chain recombines TRBV19 with TRBJ2-3; weak D call: TRBD2 (6 bases). The CDR3 sequence is 14 residues long. The germline V and J ends were trimmed by 6 bases and 3 bases, with 13 bases remaining between them. The germline CDR1 and CDR2 sequences are LNHDA and SQIVND (reference sequence). The CDR3 bases are TGTGCCAGTAGAAAGGTGGGGGGAACAGATACGCAGTATTTT. Its translation is CASRKVGGTDTQYF.

V and J are TRBV28 and TRBJ2-6, with TRBD2 identical over 8 bases. V was pared by 2 bases and J by 0 bases, with 6 bases of the junction left unmatched. CDR3 size: 18 residues. The germline V gene has CDR1 MDHEN and CDR2 SYDVKM. CDR3 sequence reads: CASSLLSGRGSGANVLTF. DNA of the CDR3: TGTGCCAGCAGTTTACTCAGCGGGAGAGGCTCTGGGGCCAACGTCCTGACTTTC.

DNA for the CDR3: TGCAGCCACACCCCTAGGACAGGGACGTACAATGAGCAGTTCTTC. Encoded protein: CSHTPRTGTYNEQFF. V gene TRBV29-1 combines with J gene TRBJ2-1; 8 bases agree with TRBD1. There are 15 residues in the CDR3. Trimming took 8 bases from V and 4 from J; bases not matched to a gene: 13. Germline V gene sequence: CDR1 SQVTM, CDR2 ANQGSEA.

The chain recombines TRBV28 with TRBJ1-5; 9 bases are a match to TRBD1. Losses at the gene ends were 6 bases for V and 7 bases for J; bases not matched to a gene: 10. The CDR3 totals 15 residues. Germline CDR1 and CDR2: MDHEN and SYDVKM. The CDR3 region is CASSRPGTGNQPQHF. The CDR3 region has the DNA TGTGCCAGCAGCCGCCCCGGGACAGGGAACCAGCCCCAGCATTTT.

V is TRBV7-2 and J is TRBJ2-5, with 10 bases lining up with TRBD2. The tail of the sequence fits TRBJ2-7 better, so the J call may be wrong. Germline CDR1 SGHTA, CDR2 FQGNSA. This CDR3 is built from 15 residues. CDR3 nucleotide sequence: TGTGCCAGCAGCTTAATATTAGCGGGGGGAAGCGAGCAGTACTTC. Amino acid sequence: CASSLILAGGSEQYF.

J is TRBJ2-5 and V is TRBV2; 12 nucleotides agree with TRBD2. Germline values: CDR1 SNHLY, CDR2 FYNNEI. The length of the CDR3 is 14 residues. Trimming removed 8 bases from V and 4 bases from J; junction bases left unmatched: 5. This CDR3 reads CASGASGRAETQYF. CDR3 bases: TGTGCCAGCGGGGCTAGCGGGAGGGCAGAGACCCAGTACTTC.

J is TRBJ1-1 and V is TRBV5-1, with 7 bases fitting TRBD1. CDR3 size: 14 residues. Germline V gene lookup returns CDR1 SGHRS and CDR2 YFSETQ. Unmatched junction bases numbered 4, after V lost 4 bases and J lost 1 base. The CDR3 loop reads CASSARQGNTEAFF. The DNA of the CDR3 is TGCGCCAGCAGCGCCCGACAGGGGAACACTGAAGCTTTCTTT.

The J gene is TRBJ2-7, the V gene TRBV11-2; D is perhaps TRBD2 (5 bases). Trimming left V 4 bases short and J 3 bases short, with 16 bases between. The CDR3 totals 15 residues. Per the germline V gene, CDR1 is SGHAT and CDR2 is FQNNGV. CDR3 protein: CASSSVRTGVYEQYF. CDR3 nucleotides: TGTGCCAGCAGCTCAGTTAGGACCGGGGTCTACGAGCAGTACTTC.

The genes are TRBV30 and TRBJ1-3; no reliable D call. Looked up from germline, CDR1 is GTSNPN and CDR2 is SVGIG (reference sequence). The CDR3 is made up of 15 amino acids. The V gene lost 5 bases and the J gene lost 0 bases, with 14 bases spanning the gap. CDR3: CAWGGIGVSGNTIYF. CDR3 coding DNA: TGTGCCTGGGGTGGCATTGGAGTCTCTGGAAACACCATATATTTT.

The chain uses TRBV5-3 and TRBJ1-5, with D perhaps TRBD1 (5 bases). TRBV5-3 is an open reading frame whose function is uncertain. V was cut by 0 bases and J by 6 bases, with 10 bases left in between. This CDR3 contains 14 residues. The CDR3 coding sequence is TGTGCCAGAAGCTTGGGCACAGGCCCTCAGCCCCAGCATTTT. Translating gives CARSLGTGPQPQHF.

About this clone itself: At one boundary the junction diverges from the germline segment, which might be a read error. This chain joins TRBV2 and TRBJ1-5; maybe TRBD1 (5 bases). This CDR3 region has 15 residues. Germline CDR1 SNHLY, CDR2 FYNNEI. In nucleotides, the CDR3 is TGTGCCAGCAGCCTCGCAGGGTGGCGGAGTCAGTCCCAGCATTTT. Encoded protein: CASSLAGWRSQSQHF.

The genes are TRBV4-2 and TRBJ2-4, with D possibly being TRBD1 (5 bases). Trimming removed 1 base from V and 6 bases from J, with 16 bases in between. The CDR3 sequence is 16 residues long. From germline, CDR1 is LGHNA and CDR2 YNFKEQ. CDR3 sequence reads: CASSQVLTPQANIQYF. As DNA, the CDR3 is TGTGCCAGCAGCCAAGTCCTGACCCCACAGGCAAACATTCAGTACTTC.

The V gene is TRBV11-1, the J gene TRBJ1-2, with D uncertain. Trimming removed 4 bases at V and 8 bases at J, with 11 bases between. This CDR3 has 12 amino acids. Per germline, CDR1 SGHAT and CDR2 FQDESV (reference sequence). CDR3 loop: CASSSTWRGYTF. CDR3 bases: TGTGCCAGCAGCTCCACGTGGCGGGGCTACACCTTC.

The V gene is TRBV18, the J gene TRBJ1-1; no clear D gene. The length of the CDR3 is 14 residues. CDR1 is KGHSH and CDR2 is LQKENI in the germline V gene. Trimming removed 8 bases at V and 0 bases at J, with 13 bases between. The CDR3, as DNA: TGTGCCAGCCGGCCGGGAAGTCTGAACACTGAAGCTTTCTTT. This encodes CASRPGSLNTEAFF. Based on the CDR3 plus reference TRBV18 and TRBJ1-1, the full variable domain is NAGVMQNPRHLVRRRGQEARLRCSPMKGHSHVYWYRQLPEEGLKFMVYLQKENIIDESGMPKERFSAEFPKEGPSILRIQQVVRGDSAAYFCASRPGSLNTEAFFGQGTRLTVV.

V usage is TRBV14 and J usage is TRBJ1-2, with 7 bases identical to TRBD1. CDR1 is SGHDN, CDR2 FVKESK, per germline. The CDR3 sequence is 13 residues long. V shed 4 bases and J 5 bases; nucleotides not matched to a gene: 4. The CDR3 DNA reads as TGTGCCAGCAGCCTCGACAGGGCGTATGGCTACACCTTC. Amino acids: CASSLDRAYGYTF.

The CDR3 nucleotides read TGTGCCAGCAGTAGCGGAGGCTCCTATAATTCACCCCTCCACTTT. Protein product: CASSSGGSYNSPLHF. The V call is TRBV25-1, the J call TRBJ1-6; D is undetermined. The CDR3 has 15 amino acids. With 5 bases removed from V and 0 bases from J, the gap between germline ends came to 8 bases. Germline V gives CDR1 MGHDK, CDR2 SYGVNS.

The genes are TRBV21-1 and TRBJ2-7; the table names TRBD1, a call not compared with the DNA. TRBV21-1 is an annotated pseudogene. CDR3 length: 15 amino acids. Written as DNA, the CDR3 is TGTGCCAGCAGCGCTCTGGTGGGGCCATCCTACGAGCAGTACTTC. Translating it yields CASSALVGPSYEQYF.

This clone showed up just once. The chain carries TRBV5-1 and TRBJ2-1; the match to TRBD2 covers 9 bases. Germline trimming cut 1 base from V and 7 bases from J; bases unmatched to any gene: 9. The CDR3 is 16 amino acids. Germline V lookup: CDR1 SGHRS, CDR2 YFSETQ. DNA for the CDR3: TGCGCCAGCAGCTTGCTGGGCGGGGGGGTCCGAAATGAGCAGTTCTTC. Translated, it gives CASSLLGGGVRNEQFF.

This sequence joins TRBV7-2 and TRBJ1-2; unclear D gene. Trimming pared 4 bases from V and 2 bases from J, leaving 8 bases between. Germline V gene data show CDR1 as SGHTA and CDR2 as FQGNSA. The CDR3 spans 13 residues. The CDR3 protein is CASSYRRNYGYTF. CDR3 bases: TGTGCCAGCAGCTACCGGAGAAACTATGGCTACACCTTC.

The chain employs TRBV5-6 and TRBJ2-7; 12 positions agree with TRBD2. This CDR3 comprises 17 residues. Germline CDR1 reads SGHDT; CDR2 reads YYEEEE. V lost 3 bases to trimming and J lost 4 bases; unmatched junction nucleotides: 11. The CDR3 spells CASSYRTSGIRVYEQYF. For the CDR3, the DNA is TGTGCCAGCAGCTATAGGACTAGCGGGATTAGGGTGTACGAGCAGTACTTC.

This chain joins TRBV28 and TRBJ1-2; TRBD1 aligns across 7 bases. Trimming cost V 6 bases and J 2 bases; bases outside gene matches: 9. From germline, CDR1 is MDHEN and CDR2 SYDVKM. The CDR3 loop spans 15 amino acids. The CDR3 sequence is CASSPPGTANYGYTF. The CDR3 nucleotides are TGTGCCAGCAGCCCTCCAGGGACAGCCAACTATGGCTACACCTTC.

This clone has a single count. This chain links TRBV11-2 with TRBJ2-5; TRBD1 is a possible D gene (5 bases). Germline V gives CDR1 SGHAT, CDR2 FQNNGV. The V gene lost 3 bases and the J gene lost 5 bases, with 16 bases spanning the gap. CDR3 length: 15 residues. The CDR3, as DNA: TGTGCCAGCAGCTTGGGTCTCGGCAGGGATGAGACCCAGTACTTC. Its protein is CASSLGLGRDETQYF.

The chain is built from TRBV14 and TRBJ2-7; no firm D call. This CDR3 spans 13 amino acids. Germline lookup yields CDR1 SGHDN and CDR2 FVKESK. V was cut by 2 bases and J by 4 bases, with 9 bases left in between. CDR3 sequence (DNA): TGTGCCAGCAGCCAAAATCCCTTATACGAGCAGTACTTC. Translated, it gives CASSQNPLYEQYF.

V is TRBV6-6 and J is TRBJ2-1; weak D call: TRBD2 (7 bases). The V gene lost 5 bases and the J gene lost 8 bases, with 22 bases spanning the gap. In germline, CDR1 is MNHNY, CDR2 SVGAGI (reference sequence). This CDR3 contains 16 residues. CDR3 loop: CASSQPPWGGPHEQFF. The CDR3 DNA reads TGTGCCAGCAGTCAACCCCCGTGGGGGGGGCCACATGAGCAGTTCTTC.

The chain joins TRBV5-8 to TRBJ2-7; TRBD2 matches 8 bases. The CDR3 has 15 residues. V lost 2 bases and J lost 0; bases outside the gene matches: 4. CDR1 SGHTS and CDR2 YDEGEE come from the germline V gene. In nucleotides, the CDR3 is TGTGCCAGCAGCTTTTGGCGGGGGGTCTCCTACGAGCAGTACTTC. Encoded protein: CASSFWRGVSYEQYF.

The CDR3 DNA reads as TGTGCCATCAGTGAGTCGAAGCGGGAGAAGTACAATGAGCAGTTCTTC. This codes for CAISESKREKYNEQFF. The V and J genes are TRBV10-3 and TRBJ2-1, with 8 nucleotides matching TRBD2. This CDR3 has 16 amino acids. Germline V CDR1 and CDR2: ENHRY, SYGVKD. J lost 4 bases, V lost 0 bases, and 5 bases had no gene match.